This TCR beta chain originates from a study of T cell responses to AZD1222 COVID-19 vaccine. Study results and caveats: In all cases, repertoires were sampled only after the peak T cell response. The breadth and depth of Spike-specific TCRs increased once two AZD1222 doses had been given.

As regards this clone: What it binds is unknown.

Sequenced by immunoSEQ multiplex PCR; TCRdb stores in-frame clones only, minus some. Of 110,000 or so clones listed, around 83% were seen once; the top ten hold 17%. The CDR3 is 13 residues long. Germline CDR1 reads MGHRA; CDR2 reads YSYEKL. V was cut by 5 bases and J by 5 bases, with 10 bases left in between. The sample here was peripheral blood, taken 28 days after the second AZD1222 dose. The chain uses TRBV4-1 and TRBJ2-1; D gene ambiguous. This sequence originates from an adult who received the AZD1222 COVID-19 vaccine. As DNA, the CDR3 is TGCGCCAGCAGCTGGATGGCCGACAATGAGCAGTTCTTC. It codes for CASSWMADNEQFF.